The present T cell receptor beta chain was sequenced within a study of blood T cell repertoires in COVID-19. Study as a whole: Acute and convalescent COVID-19 samples came from the United States, Italy and Spain. The cDNA or gDNA used as material had been derived from T cells, B-cell-depleted T cells, or PBMCs.

Authors' data handling: Reference gene primer amplification gave nucleated cell count estimates. This table comes from immunoSEQ multiplex PCR, and its TCRdb copy is limited to in-frame clones, with some not included. V and J calls and clone size are copied from that table; D and trimming were computed from the DNA. The data hold roughly 25,000 clones, with 80% to 90% observed a single time. CDR3 length equals 15 residues. V lost 4 bases to trimming and J lost 4 bases, with 17 bases between them. Germline assignment: CDR1 SGHTS and CDR2 YDEGEE. V is TRBV5-8 and J is TRBJ2-5, with a weak D call TRBD2 (5 bases). The TCR originated in an elderly woman with acute or convalescent COVID-19. The sequenced material came from peripheral blood. CDR3 sequence reads: CASSSGLGDIETQYF. In DNA, the CDR3 is TGTGCCAGCAGCAGCGGACTGGGTGATATAGAGACCCAGTACTTC.